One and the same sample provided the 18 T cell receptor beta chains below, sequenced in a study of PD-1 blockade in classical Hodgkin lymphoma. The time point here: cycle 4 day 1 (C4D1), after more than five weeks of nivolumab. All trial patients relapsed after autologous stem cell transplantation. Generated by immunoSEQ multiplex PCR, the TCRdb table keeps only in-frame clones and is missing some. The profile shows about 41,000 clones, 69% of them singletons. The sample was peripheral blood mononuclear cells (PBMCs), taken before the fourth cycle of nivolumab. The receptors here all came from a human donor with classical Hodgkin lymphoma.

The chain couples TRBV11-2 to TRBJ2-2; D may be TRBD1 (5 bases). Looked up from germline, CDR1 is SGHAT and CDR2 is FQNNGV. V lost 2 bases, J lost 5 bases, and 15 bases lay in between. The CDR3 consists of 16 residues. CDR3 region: CASSLSRAEKTGELFF. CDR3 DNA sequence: TGTGCCAGCAGCTTAAGCAGGGCGGAAAAGACCGGGGAGCTGTTTTTT.

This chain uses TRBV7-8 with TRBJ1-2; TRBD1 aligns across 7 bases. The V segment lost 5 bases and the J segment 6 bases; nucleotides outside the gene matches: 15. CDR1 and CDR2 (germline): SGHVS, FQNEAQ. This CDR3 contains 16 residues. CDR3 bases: TGTGCCAGCAGCCATACAGGGACAGTCGCTTCTGATGGCTACACCTTC. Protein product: CASSHTGTVASDGYTF.

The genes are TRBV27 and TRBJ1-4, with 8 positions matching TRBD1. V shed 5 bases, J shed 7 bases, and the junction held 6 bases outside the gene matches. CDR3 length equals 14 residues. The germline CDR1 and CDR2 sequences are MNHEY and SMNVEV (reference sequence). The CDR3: CASSPGQGSEKLFF. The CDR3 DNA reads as TGTGCCAGCAGTCCCGGACAGGGAAGTGAAAAACTGTTTTTT.

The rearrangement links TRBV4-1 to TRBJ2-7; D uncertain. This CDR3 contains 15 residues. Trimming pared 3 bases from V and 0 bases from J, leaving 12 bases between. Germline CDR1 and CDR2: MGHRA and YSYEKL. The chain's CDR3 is CASSHEHRSSYEQYF. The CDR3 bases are TGCGCCAGCAGCCATGAACACCGGAGCTCCTACGAGCAGTACTTC.

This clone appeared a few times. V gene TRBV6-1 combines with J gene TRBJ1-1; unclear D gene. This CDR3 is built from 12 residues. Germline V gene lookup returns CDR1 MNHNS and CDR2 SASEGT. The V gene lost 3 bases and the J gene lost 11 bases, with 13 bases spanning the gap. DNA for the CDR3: TGTGCCAGCAGTGACCTTGGAGGCTGGGCTTTCTTT. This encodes CASSDLGGWAFF.

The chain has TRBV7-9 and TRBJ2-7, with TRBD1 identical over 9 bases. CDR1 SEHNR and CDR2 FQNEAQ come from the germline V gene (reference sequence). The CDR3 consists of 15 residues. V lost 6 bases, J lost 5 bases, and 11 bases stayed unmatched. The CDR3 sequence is CASSRPGQGADEQYF. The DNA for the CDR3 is TGTGCCAGCAGTCGACCGGGACAGGGAGCGGACGAGCAGTACTTC. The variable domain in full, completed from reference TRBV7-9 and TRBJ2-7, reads DTGVSQNPRHKITKRGQNVTFRCDPISEHNRLYWYRQTLGQGPEFLTYFQNEAQLEKSRLLSDRFSAERPKGSFSTLEIQRTEQGDSAMYLCASSRPGQGADEQYFGPGTRLTVT.

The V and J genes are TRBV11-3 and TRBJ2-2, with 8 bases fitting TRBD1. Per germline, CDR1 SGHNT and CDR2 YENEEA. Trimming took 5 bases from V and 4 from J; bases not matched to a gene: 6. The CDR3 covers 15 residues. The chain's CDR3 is CASSHRTGSTGELFF. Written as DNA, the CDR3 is TGTGCCAGCAGCCACCGGACAGGGAGCACCGGGGAGCTGTTTTTT.

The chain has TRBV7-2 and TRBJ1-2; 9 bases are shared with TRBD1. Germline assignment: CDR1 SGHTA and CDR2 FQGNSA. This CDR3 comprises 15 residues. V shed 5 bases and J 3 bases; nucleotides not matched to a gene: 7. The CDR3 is CASSEDRGIYYGYTF. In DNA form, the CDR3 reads TGTGCCAGCAGCGAAGACAGGGGGATATACTATGGCTACACCTTC.

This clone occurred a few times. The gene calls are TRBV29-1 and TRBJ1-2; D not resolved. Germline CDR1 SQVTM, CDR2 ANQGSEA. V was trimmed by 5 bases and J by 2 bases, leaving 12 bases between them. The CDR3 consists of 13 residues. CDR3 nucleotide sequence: TGCAGCGTTCCTGGGGTCGGGAACTATGGCTACACCTTC. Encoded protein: CSVPGVGNYGYTF.

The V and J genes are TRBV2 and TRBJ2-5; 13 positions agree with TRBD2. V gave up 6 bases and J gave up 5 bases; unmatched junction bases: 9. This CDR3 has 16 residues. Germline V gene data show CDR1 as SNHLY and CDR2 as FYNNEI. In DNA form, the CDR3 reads TGTGCCAGCAGGAAGACTAGCGGGGGGTTGGGCGAGACCCAGTACTTC. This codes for CASRKTSGGLGETQYF.

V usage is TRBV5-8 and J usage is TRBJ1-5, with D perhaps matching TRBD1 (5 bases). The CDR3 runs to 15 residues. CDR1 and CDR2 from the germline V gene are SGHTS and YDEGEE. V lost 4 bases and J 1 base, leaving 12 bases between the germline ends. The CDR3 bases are TGTGCCAGCAGCCAGGGATGGGGAAGCAATCAGCCCCAGCATTTT. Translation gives CASSQGWGSNQPQHF.

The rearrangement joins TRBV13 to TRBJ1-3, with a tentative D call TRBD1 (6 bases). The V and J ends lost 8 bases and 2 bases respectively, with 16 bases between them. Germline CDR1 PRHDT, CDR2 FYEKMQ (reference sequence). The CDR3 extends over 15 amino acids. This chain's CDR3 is CASGKLQGAGNTIYF. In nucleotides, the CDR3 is TGTGCCAGCGGGAAATTACAGGGAGCTGGAAACACCATATATTTT.

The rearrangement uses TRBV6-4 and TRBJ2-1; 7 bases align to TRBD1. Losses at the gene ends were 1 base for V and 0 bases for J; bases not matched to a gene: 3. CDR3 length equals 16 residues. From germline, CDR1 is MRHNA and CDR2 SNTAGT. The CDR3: CASSDYGTDSYNEQFF. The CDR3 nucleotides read TGTGCCAGCAGTGACTATGGGACAGACTCCTACAATGAGCAGTTCTTC.

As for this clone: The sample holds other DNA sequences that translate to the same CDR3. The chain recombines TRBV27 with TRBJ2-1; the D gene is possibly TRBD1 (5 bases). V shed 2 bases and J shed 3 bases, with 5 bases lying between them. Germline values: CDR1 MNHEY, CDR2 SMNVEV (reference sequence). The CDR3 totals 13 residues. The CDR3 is CASSLDSYNEQFF. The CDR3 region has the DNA TGTGCCAGCAGTTTAGACAGCTACAATGAGCAGTTCTTC.

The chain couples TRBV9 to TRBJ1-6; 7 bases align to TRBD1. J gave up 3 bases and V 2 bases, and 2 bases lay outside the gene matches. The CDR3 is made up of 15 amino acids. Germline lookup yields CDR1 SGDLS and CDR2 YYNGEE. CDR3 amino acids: CASSVSGGYNSPLHF. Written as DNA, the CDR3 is TGTGCCAGCAGCGTCTCAGGGGGCTATAATTCACCCCTCCACTTT.

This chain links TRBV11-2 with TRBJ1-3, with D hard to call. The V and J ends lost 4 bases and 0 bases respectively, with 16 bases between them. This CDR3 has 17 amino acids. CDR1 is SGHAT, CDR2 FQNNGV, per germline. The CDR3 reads CASSSLFHGASGNTIYF. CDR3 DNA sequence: TGTGCCAGCAGCTCCCTCTTTCATGGAGCCTCTGGAAACACCATATATTTT. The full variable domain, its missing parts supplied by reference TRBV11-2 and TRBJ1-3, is EAGVAQSPRYKIIEKRQSVAFWCNPISGHATLYWYQQILGQGPKLLIQFQNNGVVDDSQLPKDRFSAERLKGVDSTLKIQPAKLEDSAVYLCASSSLFHGASGNTIYFGEGSWLTVV.

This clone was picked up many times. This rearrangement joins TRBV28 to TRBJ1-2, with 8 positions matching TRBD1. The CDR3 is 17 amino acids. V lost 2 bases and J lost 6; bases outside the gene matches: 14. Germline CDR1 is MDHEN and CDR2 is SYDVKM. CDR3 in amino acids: CASSLIPPQGAQDGYTF. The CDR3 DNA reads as TGTGCCAGCAGTTTAATACCCCCTCAGGGGGCTCAGGATGGCTACACCTTC.

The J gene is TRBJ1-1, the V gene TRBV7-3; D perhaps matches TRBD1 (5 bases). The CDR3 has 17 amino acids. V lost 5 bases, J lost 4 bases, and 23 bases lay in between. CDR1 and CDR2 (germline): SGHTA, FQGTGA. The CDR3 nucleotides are TGTGCCAGCAGCGACCTAGGGGACTTTCGTCGGGGCACTGAAGCTTTCTTT. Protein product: CASSDLGDFRRGTEAFF.